The rows below give T cell receptor beta chains drawn from one sample of a study of blood T cell repertoires in COVID-19. Data came from immunoSEQ multiplex PCR; TCRdb stores just in-frame clones and leaves some out. The repertoire holds roughly 100,000 clones, about four fifths seen once, with roughly 4.8% in the top ten. The specimen sequenced was peripheral blood. The origin of the receptors is an elderly man with COVID-19, enrolled during active disease. CDR3s include the opening cysteine and the closing phenylalanine or tryptophan. A D gene is named only where the DNA matches it firmly. Some rows have no size entry. The others give once, few or many, or a class for an expanded clone.

size	V	D	J	CDR3	DNA
.	TRBV5-6	TRBD2	TRBJ2-1	CASSLTGGPNNEQFF	TGTGCCAGCAGCTTGACGGGAGGGCCAAACAATGAGCAGTTCTTC
.	TRBV11-2	TRBD2	TRBJ2-1	CASSPGLAGVGNEQFF	TGTGCCAGCAGCCCGGGACTAGCGGGAGTAGGGAATGAGCAGTTCTTC
.	TRBV5-4	.	TRBJ2-4	CASSSSSGSKNIQYF	TGTGCCAGCAGCTCCTCTTCGGGGTCCAAAAACATTCAGTACTTC
.	TRBV19	.	TRBJ1-6	CASSTGPPGSPLHF	TGTGCCAGTTCAACAGGACCACCGGGCTCACCCCTCCACTTT
few	TRBV28	TRBD1	TRBJ2-7	CASSSGQHEQYF	TGTGCCAGCAGTTCGGGACAGCACGAGCAGTACTTC
.	TRBV4-2	TRBD1	TRBJ1-6	CASSQERGRNSYNSPLHF	TGTGCCAGCAGCCAAGAGAGGGGGCGAAACTCCTATAATTCACCCCTCCACTTT
.	TRBV6-5	.	TRBJ2-7	CASNLGPTYEQYF	TGTGCCAGCAACTTGGGGCCGACCTACGAGCAGTACTTC
.	TRBV4-1	.	TRBJ2-7	CASSQGPGTTYEQYF	TGCGCCAGCAGCCAAGGGCCGGGGACAACCTACGAGCAGTACTTC
.	TRBV7-9	TRBD1	TRBJ1-5	CASSLVRLGTGGQQPQHF	TGTGCCAGCAGCTTAGTACGATTAGGGACAGGGGGACAACAGCCCCAGCATTTT
.	TRBV5-4	.	TRBJ2-7	CASSLPGGVREQYF	TGTGCCAGCAGCTTGCCCGGCGGGGTTCGCGAGCAGTACTTC
.	TRBV27	.	TRBJ2-6	CASRPQISGANVLTF	TGTGCCAGCAGACCCCAGATCTCTGGGGCCAACGTCCTGACTTTC
.	TRBV6-5	.	TRBJ1-4	CASGGVRINEKLFF	TGTGCCAGCGGCGGGGTTCGGATAAATGAAAAACTGTTTTTT
.	TRBV11-2	.	TRBJ2-1	CASSPTGRGAYNEQFF	TGTGCCAGCAGTCCTACAGGGAGGGGGGCCTACAATGAGCAGTTCTTC
.	TRBV7-2	.	TRBJ1-1	CASSPRGGERAFF	TGTGCCAGCAGTCCCCGCGGGGGCGAACGTGCTTTCTTT
.	TRBV6-4	.	TRBJ1-5	CASSLQGFQPQHF	TGTGCCAGCAGTTTGCAGGGATTTCAGCCCCAGCATTTT
.	TRBV9	.	TRBJ1-2	CASSQNTQGLGYTF	TGTGCCAGCAGCCAAAACACACAGGGTCTAGGCTACACCTTC
.	TRBV11-2	TRBD1	TRBJ2-5	CASSSRTGYETQYF	TGTGCCAGCAGCTCGCGGACAGGGTACGAGACCCAGTACTTC
.	TRBV6-2/TRBV6-3	TRBD1	TRBJ2-3	CASSYTGTGFLISDTQYF	TGTGCCAGCAGTTACACCGGGACAGGGTTTTTAATCTCAGATACGCAGTATTTT
.	TRBV10-3	.	TRBJ1-1	CAISDFLGHEAFF	TGTGCCATCAGTGACTTTCTAGGACATGAAGCTTTCTTT
.	TRBV5-6	.	TRBJ1-2	CASSPLNYGYTF	TGTGCCAGCAGCCCCCTTAACTATGGCTACACCTTC
.	TRBV6-1	TRBD2	TRBJ2-5	CASSDAGGETQYF	TGTGCCAGCAGTGATGCGGGGGGAGAGACCCAGTACTTC
.	TRBV18	.	TRBJ1-1	CASSPQGQNTEAFF	TGTGCCAGCTCACCACAGGGGCAGAACACTGAAGCTTTCTTT
once	TRBV3-1/TRBV3-2	TRBD2	TRBJ2-7	CASSPLAGVSYEQYF	TGTGCCAGCAGCCCCCTAGCGGGAGTGTCTTACGAGCAGTACTTC
.	TRBV24-1	.	TRBJ2-1	CATRGSQGKTYNEQFF	TGTGCCACCAGGGGATCCCAGGGTAAAACTTACAATGAGCAGTTCTTC
.	TRBV27	TRBD2	TRBJ2-6	CASSSGTSGTYISGANVLTF	TGTGCCAGCAGTTCCGGGACTAGCGGGACCTACATCTCTGGGGCCAACGTCCTGACTTTC
.	TRBV5-1	TRBD1	TRBJ1-4	CASSGTGWEKLFF	TGCGCCAGCTCCGGGACAGGGTGGGAAAAACTGTTTTTT
few	TRBV12-3/TRBV12-4	.	TRBJ1-5	CASSFELHQPQHF	TGTGCCAGCAGTTTCGAGTTGCATCAGCCCCAGCATTTT
.	TRBV2	.	TRBJ2-3	CASSSRVSTDTQYF	TGTGCCAGCAGTAGTCGCGTAAGCACAGATACGCAGTATTTT
.	TRBV7-2	.	TRBJ1-5	CASRFDSYSNQPQHF	TGTGCCAGCAGATTCGACAGCTATAGCAATCAGCCCCAGCATTTT
few	TRBV5-1	TRBD1	TRBJ1-2	CASSEPGQIYGYTF	TGCGCCAGCAGCGAGCCGGGACAGATCTATGGCTACACCTTC
.	TRBV4-2	.	TRBJ2-5	CASSPLSGRYQETQYF	TGTGCCAGCAGCCCGCTTAGCGGCCGGTACCAAGAGACCCAGTACTTC
.	TRBV7-9	.	TRBJ2-5	CASVQYETQYF	TGTGCCAGCGTCCAGTACGAGACCCAGTACTTC
.	TRBV30	TRBD1	TRBJ2-2	CAWSDNTGAVNTGELFF	TGTGCCTGGAGTGACAACACAGGGGCGGTGAACACCGGGGAGCTGTTTTTT
.	TRBV10-1	.	TRBJ1-1	CASSLAQGTEAFF	TGCGCCAGCAGTTTAGCACAGGGCACTGAAGCTTTCTTT
.	TRBV5-4	TRBD1	TRBJ1-2	CASSLGIRDRAEGNYGYTF	TGTGCCAGCAGCTTGGGAATCCGGGACAGGGCCGAAGGAAACTATGGCTACACCTTC
.	TRBV4-2	.	TRBJ2-1	CASSQEGQDGNEQFF	TGTGCCAGCAGCCAAGAGGGGCAGGACGGCAATGAGCAGTTCTTC
few	TRBV28	.	TRBJ1-4	CASSTRGQLNEKLFF	TGTGCCAGCAGTACTCGTGGACAGCTCAATGAAAAACTGTTTTTT
.	TRBV11-3	.	TRBJ2-7	CASSSPSQGSSYEQYF	TGTGCCAGCAGCTCGCCTTCGCAGGGTAGCTCCTACGAGCAGTACTTC
.	TRBV28	TRBD1	TRBJ1-1	CASSPRGQGATEAFF	TGTGCCAGCAGTCCGAGGGGACAGGGGGCCACTGAAGCTTTCTTT
.	TRBV7-9	TRBD1	TRBJ1-2	CASSRTSRDRVSGYTF	TGTGCCAGCAGCCGGACGTCCCGGGACAGGGTTTCTGGCTACACCTTC
.	TRBV19	.	TRBJ1-1	CASSDSVNTEAFF	TGTGCCAGTTCGGACAGTGTGAACACTGAAGCTTTCTTT
.	TRBV6-2/TRBV6-3	.	TRBJ2-2	CASSTRGQNTGELFF	TGTGCCAGCAGTACGCGCGGACAGAACACCGGGGAGCTGTTTTTT
once	TRBV7-6	TRBD1	TRBJ1-4	CASSSVYRGANEKLFF	TGTGCCAGCAGCTCGGTTTACAGGGGTGCTAATGAAAAACTGTTTTTT
.	TRBV7-6	.	TRBJ2-7	CASSSVGYEQYF	TGTGCCAGCAGCTCCGTCGGGTACGAGCAGTACTTC
.	TRBV15	.	TRBJ1-5	CATSRGLAGTKQPQHF	TGTGCCACCAGCAGAGGTTTAGCAGGGACAAAACAGCCCCAGCATTTT
.	TRBV10-3	TRBD1	TRBJ1-5	CAISDGTGEQQPQHF	TGTGCCATCAGTGACGGGACAGGGGAACAGCAGCCCCAGCATTTT
.	TRBV6-4	TRBD1	TRBJ2-3	CASSETGQGAGRTDTQYF	TGTGCCAGCAGTGAAACTGGACAGGGGGCCGGGCGCACAGATACGCAGTATTTT
.	TRBV19	TRBD1	TRBJ2-5	CASRDRLETQYF	TGTGCCAGTAGGGACAGGCTAGAGACCCAGTACTTC
.	TRBV5-1	TRBD1	TRBJ1-1	CASSRQGADAEAFF	TGCGCCAGCAGCAGACAGGGGGCGGACGCTGAAGCTTTCTTT
.	TRBV9	.	TRBJ2-3	CASSPLSSSSTDTQYF	TGTGCCAGCAGCCCCCTTAGTTCCTCTAGCACAGATACGCAGTATTTT
.	TRBV5-1	.	TRBJ1-2	CASSLDDRKNLHGYTF	TGCGCCAGCAGCTTGGACGACAGGAAAAACTTGCATGGCTACACCTTC